This record concerns one TCR beta chain sequence. V was trimmed by 6 bases and J by 8 bases, leaving 22 bases between them. The germline gives CDR1 SEHNR, CDR2 FQNEAQ (reference sequence). The CDR3 consists of 16 residues. TCRdb's table, derived via immunoSEQ multiplex PCR, lists solely in-frame clones and lacks some. The sample contains under 70,000 clones, over 75% of which appear only once. These data come from a study of control samples from healthy donors and cancer patients. The chain links TRBV7-9 to TRBJ1-4, with D tentatively TRBD1 (6 bases). The sequenced sample consisted of blood. The TCR comes from a man aged 45-65 years in good health. This CDR3 is CASSGGEDRLGEKLFF. CDR3 coding DNA: TGTGCCAGCAGTGGTGGGGAGGACAGATTAGGAGAAAAACTGTTTTTT.